This section outlines one T cell receptor (beta chain) sequence together with its context. The antigen is unknown. The sample is drawn from a study of T-cell memory formation after mild COVID-19. Study-level information: TCR clusters showed largely donor specificity. The study, taken as a whole, reports: Day 15 to 85 contracting clones showed balanced CD4/CD8; day 15 to 37 expanders favored CD4+. For contracting clones, CD4+ ones sat mainly in CM and EM, CD8+ in EMRA.

Libraries for TCRalpha and TCRbeta carried sample barcodes and unique molecular identifiers via 5'RACE. TCRdb passed the 5' RACE reads through MiXCR, listing each CDR3 protein once. Among over 35,000 distinct CDR3 sequences, roughly 9% were seen once, and the ten largest hold 10% to 15%. Germline lookup yields CDR1 KGHSH and CDR2 LQKENI. The V and J ends lost 3 bases and 1 base respectively, with 9 bases between them. This CDR3 has 14 amino acids. The TCR was taken from an adult woman who had mild COVID-19 (a few samples of this study predate the infection). Cell type and time point are not known. The chain employs TRBV18 and TRBJ1-1; D not certain. The specimen was PBMCs or a T cell subset sorted from them (not recorded which). The CDR3 protein is CASSPSQANTEAFF. In DNA, the CDR3 is TGTGCCAGCTCACCCTCCCAGGCGAACACTGAAGCTTTCTTT.